Listed here are 16 T cell receptor beta chains from one sample, sequenced in a study of blood T cell repertoires in COVID-19. Repertoires were generated with immunoSEQ multiplex PCR, while TCRdb's copy carries only in-frame clones and drops some. The sample holds under 500,000 clones, 80% to 90% seen once. Sequencing was carried out using peripheral blood. The receptors were gathered from a woman aged 30 to 39 with acute or convalescent COVID-19.

This chain joins TRBV11-2 and TRBJ2-5; D gene uncertain. This CDR3 contains 15 residues. V lost 1 base to trimming and J lost 7 bases, with 16 bases between them. Germline values: CDR1 SGHAT, CDR2 FQNNGV. The CDR3 region is CASSLAFRGPWTQYF. CDR3 DNA: TGTGCCAGCAGCTTAGCTTTCAGAGGCCCTTGGACCCAGTACTTC.

The chain combines TRBV25-1 with TRBJ2-3; D ambiguous. Germline assignment: CDR1 MGHDK and CDR2 SYGVNS. This CDR3 is built from 11 residues. Trimming removed 8 bases at V and 6 bases at J, with 9 bases between. CDR3 residues: CASSLRDTQYF. The CDR3 DNA reads as TGTGCCAGCTCCTTGCGGGATACGCAGTATTTT.

V gene TRBV4-2 combines with J gene TRBJ2-2, with D perhaps TRBD1 (6 bases). V was cut by 0 bases and J by 4 bases, with 18 bases left in between. Per the germline V gene, CDR1 is LGHNA and CDR2 is YNFKEQ. The CDR3 contains 18 residues. The CDR3 DNA reads as TGTGCCAGCAGCCAAGAAGGAAGACTGGGGGCGGTCACCGGGGAGCTGTTTTTT. Protein sequence: CASSQEGRLGAVTGELFF.

V gene TRBV6-5 combines with J gene TRBJ2-5; D might be TRBD2 (7 bases). V was clipped by 6 bases and J by 5 bases, with 19 bases between them. The CDR3 loop spans 15 amino acids. The V gene's germline CDR1 is MNHEY and CDR2 SVGAGI. The CDR3 DNA is TGTGCCAGCAGCCTACCTCGGGGAGGGGGGGAGACCCAGTACTTC. It translates to CASSLPRGGGETQYF.

To note about this clone: Other DNA sequences in this sample translate to the same CDR3. This rearrangement joins TRBV10-3 to TRBJ2-7, with D unresolved. V shed 11 bases and J shed 7 bases, with 15 bases lying between them. This CDR3 has 11 residues. Germline V CDR1 and CDR2: ENHRY, SYGVKD. This CDR3 is CASSPDWEQYF. The CDR3 bases are TGTGCCTCTAGTCCCGATTGGGAGCAGTACTTC.

This clone was seen once. V is TRBV5-5 and J is TRBJ1-5, with D unresolved. Germline CDR1 SGHKS, CDR2 YYEKEE (reference sequence). The CDR3 runs 15 residues. The ends were cut back, 1 base at V and 7 bases at J, with 15 bases in the middle. The CDR3 protein is CASSLRAEVGQPQHF. CDR3 nucleotides: TGTGCCAGCAGCTTGCGAGCGGAGGTGGGACAGCCCCAGCATTTT.

The V call is TRBV6-5, the J call TRBJ1-1; tentative D call: TRBD1 (5 bases). The CDR3 length is 14 residues. The germline V and J ends were trimmed by 0 bases and 5 bases, with 10 bases remaining between them. Germline V gene data show CDR1 as MNHEY and CDR2 as SVGAGI. CDR3 bases: TGTGCCAGCAGTTACTCAGGGGCGGAGACTGAAGCTTTCTTT. It encodes CASSYSGAETEAFF.

This clone was counted once. The rearrangement joins TRBV30 to TRBJ2-1; unclear D gene. The CDR3 totals 13 residues. Germline lookup yields CDR1 GTSNPN and CDR2 SVGIG (reference sequence). V dropped 3 bases and J dropped 4 bases, with 10 bases sitting between them. The CDR3 loop is CAWSQVLYNEQFF. Written as DNA, the CDR3 is TGTGCCTGGAGCCAGGTTCTATACAATGAGCAGTTCTTC. The full variable domain, its missing parts supplied by reference TRBV30 and TRBJ2-1, is SQTIHQWPATLVQPVGSPLSLECTVEGTSNPNLYWYRQAAGRGLQLLFYSVGIGQISSEVPQNLSASRPQDRQFILSSKKLLLSDSGFYLCAWSQVLYNEQFFGPGTRLTVL.

CDR3 region: CASSQGLGLGGTGELFF. CDR3 sequence (DNA): TGTGCCAGCAGCCAAGGCTTGGGACTAGGCGGCACCGGGGAGCTGTTTTTT. The gene calls are TRBV3-1 (or the pseudogene TRBV3-2) and TRBJ2-2; 8 positions match TRBD2. Germline CDR1 is LGHDT and CDR2 is YNNKEL (reference sequence). The CDR3 spans 17 residues. Losses at the gene ends were 1 base for V and 4 bases for J; bases not matched to a gene: 8.

The rearrangement links TRBV2 to TRBJ1-1; D uncertain. With 7 bases removed from V and 0 bases from J, the gap between germline ends came to 15 bases. CDR3 length equals 15 residues. Germline V CDR1 and CDR2: SNHLY, FYNNEI. CDR3 nucleotide sequence: TGTGCCAGCATCTCCGAGGGCTTAATGAACACTGAAGCTTTCTTT. Protein product: CASISEGLMNTEAFF.

The chain combines TRBV7-3 with TRBJ2-3; D is ambiguous. Trimming left V 0 bases short and J 6 bases short, with 7 bases between. Germline CDR1 is SGHTA and CDR2 is FQGTGA. The CDR3 has 13 amino acids. In DNA, the CDR3 is TGTGCCAGCAGCTTAACTTCGTTGGATACGCAGTATTTT. As protein: CASSLTSLDTQYF.

V gene TRBV4-1 combines with J gene TRBJ1-1, with TRBD1 matching 10 bases. The CDR3 extends over 15 amino acids. Unmatched junction bases numbered 6, after V lost 3 bases and J lost 5 bases. CDR1 and CDR2 (germline): MGHRA, YSYEKL. The CDR3 nucleotides are TGCGCCAGCAGCCACTGGGGACAGGGGAAGACTGAAGCTTTCTTT. Translated: CASSHWGQGKTEAFF.

This chain connects TRBV19 to TRBJ1-2, with 7 bases lining up with TRBD1. Germline CDR1 and CDR2: LNHDA and SQIVND (reference sequence). This CDR3 is built from 16 residues. Trimming removed 5 bases from V and 2 bases from J; junction bases left unmatched: 11. The CDR3 is CASSPGQAWANYGYTF. The CDR3 nucleotides are TGTGCCAGTAGTCCCGGACAGGCTTGGGCGAACTATGGCTACACCTTC.

J is TRBJ1-5 and V is TRBV12-3 or TRBV12-4; unclear D gene. Trimming took 4 bases from V and 5 from J, leaving 9 bases between them. The CDR3 consists of 13 residues. As DNA, the CDR3 is TGTGCCAGCAGTTACCGGGTTTATCAGCCCCAGCATTTT. As protein: CASSYRVYQPQHF.

V is TRBV7-6 and J is TRBJ2-3; D gene ambiguous. The germline V gene has CDR1 SGHVS and CDR2 FNYEAQ. The CDR3 has 14 residues. V was clipped by 4 bases and J by 0 bases, with 8 bases between them. CDR3 DNA sequence: TGTGCCAGCAGCTCCAATCCCAGCACAGATACGCAGTATTTT. Amino acids: CASSSNPSTDTQYF.

The chain combines TRBV3-1 (or the pseudogene TRBV3-2) with TRBJ1-2; 12 bases agree with TRBD1. With 4 bases clipped from V and 6 bases from J, the junction kept 6 bases outside the gene matches. The CDR3 loop spans 15 amino acids. Germline CDR1 reads LGHDT; CDR2 reads YNNKEL (reference sequence). The CDR3 DNA sequence: TGTGCCAGCAGCCTATACGGGACAGGGGGCGATGGCTACACCTTC. Translating gives CASSLYGTGGDGYTF.